This passage covers 3 T cell receptor beta chains from one sample sequenced in a study of a mutant IDH1 vaccine in newly diagnosed glioma. Clones were sequenced by immunoSEQ multiplex PCR, and TCRdb holds only the in-frame ones, with some missing. The sample contains 52,000 or so clones, 82% of which appear only once. Time point of the sample: week 5, during vaccination. The investigators gave 300 ug of mutant IDH1 20-mer peptide in each vaccine dose, together with topical imiquimod. Their recognized antigens are unknown. The input for sequencing was PBMCs, taken from a glioma patient whose treatment included an IDH1 peptide vaccine. The receptors here all came from a woman between 18 and 30 years old with glioma. Some clones in this sample may be carry-over from other donors' samples.

This chain uses TRBV5-4 with TRBJ2-1; the match to TRBD1 covers 7 bases. V lost 5 bases to trimming and J lost 8 bases; unmatched junction nucleotides: 13. The CDR3 length is 15 residues. Germline lookup yields CDR1 SGHNT and CDR2 YYREEE (reference sequence). The DNA for the CDR3 is TGTGCCAGCAGTCCCGAGAGGGGGCAGTGGGATGAGCAGTTCTTC. Protein sequence: CASSPERGQWDEQFF.

This rearrangement joins TRBV6-1 to TRBJ1-4; unclear D gene. Trimming stripped 2 bases from V and 4 bases from J, with 11 bases between. The CDR3 is made up of 15 amino acids. CDR1 and CDR2 from the germline V gene are MNHNS and SASEGT. This CDR3 is CASSERRRINEKLFF. The CDR3 nucleotides are TGTGCCAGCAGTGAAAGGCGCCGGATTAATGAAAAACTGTTTTTT.

The V gene is TRBV19, the J gene TRBJ2-1; no definite D call. Trimming cost V 7 bases and J 10 bases, with 14 bases left between them. Germline loops: CDR1 LNHDA, CDR2 SQIVND (reference sequence). The CDR3 loop spans 12 amino acids. The chain's CDR3 is CASTQSPSEQFF. The CDR3 coding sequence is TGTGCCAGTACTCAATCGCCCAGCGAGCAGTTCTTC.